A single sample gave rise to the 17 T cell receptor beta chains below, sequenced in a study of blood T cells in healthy people across ages. The use of a sample-barcoded 5' primer and a J-beta primer mix characterized a second PCR of roughly 7 to 11 cycles. TCRdb re-called the 5' RACE reads with MiXCR, one entry per CDR3 protein. This table has some 760,000 distinct CDR3 sequences, 25% appearing once. This same sample was also part of a study on T cells of mothers and their children.

What was sequenced was blood. These receptors were taken from a boy younger than 18 in good health.

The genes are TRBV10-3 and TRBJ1-4; no definite D call. Trimming took off 6 bases at V and 8 bases at J, with 13 bases between the two ends. The CDR3 has 13 residues. Germline values: CDR1 ENHRY, CDR2 SYGVKD. The CDR3 coding sequence is TGTGCCATCAGCAGCGGACCAAACGAAAAACTGTTTTTT. Amino acid sequence: CAISSGPNEKLFF.

In its sample, this clonotype was seen many times. CDR3 in amino acids: CASIPWDRGSYEQYF. The CDR3 DNA is TGTGCCAGCATTCCCTGGGACAGGGGATCCTACGAGCAGTACTTC. The rearrangement joins TRBV2 to TRBJ2-7; TRBD1 matches at 10 bases. The CDR3 covers 15 residues. Germline V gene sequence: CDR1 SNHLY, CDR2 FYNNEI. With 7 bases clipped from V and 1 base from J, the junction kept 7 bases outside the gene matches. Filled out from reference TRBV2 and TRBJ2-7, the complete variable domain reads EPEVTQTPSHQVTQMGQEVILRCVPISNHLYFYWYRQILGQKVEFLVSFYNNEISEKSEIFDDQFSVERPDGSNFTLKIRSTKLEDSAMYFCASIPWDRGSYEQYFGPGTRLTVT.

The gene calls are TRBV6-6 and TRBJ2-1; D not resolved. Germline-derived CDR1 and CDR2 are MNHNY and SVGAGI (reference sequence). The ends were cut back, 0 bases at V and 10 bases at J, with 13 bases in the middle. This CDR3 has 14 residues. The CDR3 loop reads CASSYSEPSWEQFF. The CDR3 nucleotides read TGTGCCAGCAGTTACTCGGAACCTTCCTGGGAGCAGTTCTTC.

The chain uses TRBV29-1 and TRBJ2-7, with a tentative D call TRBD1 (5 bases). Germline CDR1 and CDR2: SQVTM and ANQGSEA. The length of the CDR3 is 15 residues. The germline V and J ends were trimmed by 3 bases and 7 bases, with 22 bases remaining between them. As DNA, the CDR3 is TGCAGCGTTGATGTAGACGGAGCAGGGTCTGGGGAGCAGTACTTC. The encoded protein is CSVDVDGAGSGEQYF.

The chain couples TRBV7-9 to TRBJ2-5, with 7 bases identical to TRBD2. The length of the CDR3 is 15 residues. Germline lookup yields CDR1 SEHNR and CDR2 FQNEAQ (reference sequence). Losses at the gene ends were 5 bases for V and 5 bases for J; bases not matched to a gene: 11. CDR3 DNA sequence: TGTGCCAGCAGCCCCGGACTAGAGGGAGTGGAGACCCAGTACTTC. Amino acids: CASSPGLEGVETQYF.

The V and J genes are TRBV9 and TRBJ1-1; the D gene is possibly TRBD1 (5 bases). Germline V gene data show CDR1 as SGDLS and CDR2 as YYNGEE. Trimming stripped 3 bases from V and 3 bases from J, with 15 bases between. The CDR3 loop spans 15 amino acids. In DNA form, the CDR3 reads TGTGCCAGCAGCGATATCGACAGAGAATACACTGAAGCTTTCTTT. Its protein product is CASSDIDREYTEAFF.

The rearrangement uses TRBV10-3 and TRBJ2-1; 7 nucleotides align to TRBD1. This CDR3 is 12 amino acids long. Germline V gene sequence: CDR1 ENHRY, CDR2 SYGVKD. V lost 11 bases and J lost 5; bases outside the gene matches: 6. The CDR3 is CASKGQNNEQFF. CDR3 DNA: TGTGCCTCTAAGGGACAGAACAATGAGCAGTTCTTC.

V usage is TRBV11-1 and J usage is TRBJ1-4; D unresolved. V was shortened by 1 base and J by 6 bases, with 6 bases between the two germline ends. CDR1 and CDR2 (germline): SGHAT, FQDESV (reference sequence). The CDR3 has 13 amino acids. CDR3 sequence reads: CASSLGADEKLFF. Here the CDR3 DNA reads TGTGCCAGCAGCTTAGGCGCCGATGAAAAACTGTTTTTT.

This clonotype was recorded a few times. Mismatch with germline at one junction end may stem from a read error. The chain links TRBV5-6 to TRBJ1-2; 10 nucleotides line up with TRBD1. The CDR3 is made up of 13 amino acids. Germline CDR1 is SGHDT and CDR2 is YYEEEE. For the CDR3, the DNA is TGTGTCAGCAGCCTCGACAGGGGGCATGGCTACACCTTC. Its protein product is CVSSLDRGHGYTF.

This sequence joins TRBV7-2 and TRBJ2-3; D perhaps matches TRBD2 (5 bases). Germline V gene lookup returns CDR1 SGHTA and CDR2 FQGNSA. V lost 5 bases to trimming and J lost 5 bases, with 17 bases between them. The CDR3 has 15 residues. In nucleotides, the CDR3 is TGTGCCAGCAGCCCAAACACGAGGGTCGGAGATACGCAGTATTTT. Protein sequence: CASSPNTRVGDTQYF.

J is TRBJ1-2 and V is TRBV10-3; D unclear. Trimming took off 4 bases at V and 8 bases at J, with 14 bases between the two ends. The CDR3 consists of 13 residues. Germline V lookup: CDR1 ENHRY, CDR2 SYGVKD. As DNA, the CDR3 is TGTGCCATCAGTGCGGAGACCCCGAGAGGCTACACCTTC. Residues: CAISAETPRGYTF.

This clonotype was picked up a small number of times. The chain carries TRBV27 and TRBJ1-5, with TRBD1 matching 8 bases. This CDR3 region has 17 residues. The junction had 13 bases not matched to a gene; V was cut back by 6 bases and J by 3 bases. Germline CDR1 reads MNHEY; CDR2 reads SMNVEV (reference sequence). This CDR3 is CASSPDRGDRYNQPQHF. CDR3 nucleotide sequence: TGTGCCAGCAGCCCCGACAGGGGAGATCGCTACAATCAGCCCCAGCATTTT.

This clonotype was counted between two and nine times. A read error may explain this, as a much larger clone is one base away. The V gene is TRBV3-1, the J gene TRBJ2-5, with 8 nucleotides matching TRBD2. TRBJ2-1 explains the end of the DNA better; the J call may be wrong. The CDR3 contains 17 residues. In germline, CDR1 is LGHDT, CDR2 YNNKEL (reference sequence). The CDR3 region has the DNA TGTGCCAGCAGCCAGGGCGCTCTCCGGGGGGGGCCTAGTGAGCAGTTCTTC. This gives the protein CASSQGALRGGPSEQFF.

The J gene is TRBJ1-2, the V gene TRBV19, with D possibly TRBD1 on 5 matching bases. Germline loops: CDR1 LNHDA, CDR2 SQIVND (reference sequence). The CDR3 runs to 15 residues. V gave up 6 bases and J gave up 2 bases, with 16 bases separating them. CDR3 bases: TGTGCCAGTAGCGAGGCGGCAGGGAAAAACTATGGCTACACCTTC. Its translation is CASSEAAGKNYGYTF.

The rearrangement links TRBV12-3 or TRBV12-4 to TRBJ1-1, with D maybe TRBD1 (6 bases). The CDR3 spans 14 residues. V was shortened by 5 bases and J by 5 bases, with 15 bases between the two germline ends. The CDR3 loop reads CASSSQQGPTEAFF. The CDR3 DNA follows: TGTGCCAGCAGTAGTCAACAGGGTCCGACTGAAGCTTTCTTT.

This clonotype appeared a few times. V gene TRBV3-1 combines with J gene TRBJ1-1; TRBD1 agrees at 8 bases. The CDR3 spans 14 residues. V lost 4 bases and J lost 6; bases outside the gene matches: 7. Germline CDR1 is LGHDT and CDR2 is YNNKEL (reference sequence). The CDR3 DNA follows: TGTGCCAGCAGCCCGACAGGGGTCACCGCTGAAGCTTTCTTT. It specifies CASSPTGVTAEAFF.

This clonotype was observed a handful of times. CDR3 in amino acids: CSAPTDNQETQYF. The CDR3 DNA is TGCAGTGCCCCGACGGACAACCAAGAGACCCAGTACTTC. V usage is TRBV20-1 and J usage is TRBJ2-5; D possibly corresponds to TRBD1 (5 bases). The CDR3 consists of 13 residues. Germline CDR1 reads DFQATT; CDR2 reads SNEGSKA (reference sequence). Trimming left V 6 bases short and J 0 bases short, with 11 bases between.